The clone carrying this TCR beta chain was recorded many times. One entry per CDR3 protein results from TCRdb running MiXCR on the 5' RACE reads. The table has 250,000 to 350,000 distinct CDR3 sequences, around 4.4% seen once. The sample comes from a study of T cells after yellow fever vaccination. V was shortened by 2 bases and J by 8 bases, with 6 bases between the two germline ends. The CDR3 contains 12 residues. The germline CDR1 and CDR2 sequences are ENHRY and SYGVKD. The sequence came from a man aged 18 to 29 who received the YFV17D yellow fever vaccine. J is TRBJ2-2 and V is TRBV10-3; D ambiguous. The sample consisted of PBMCs, taken 15 days after the yellow fever booster vaccination. The CDR3 spells CAISEPQGELFF. CDR3 nucleotides: TGTGCCATCAGTGAGCCTCAAGGGGAGCTGTTTTTT.